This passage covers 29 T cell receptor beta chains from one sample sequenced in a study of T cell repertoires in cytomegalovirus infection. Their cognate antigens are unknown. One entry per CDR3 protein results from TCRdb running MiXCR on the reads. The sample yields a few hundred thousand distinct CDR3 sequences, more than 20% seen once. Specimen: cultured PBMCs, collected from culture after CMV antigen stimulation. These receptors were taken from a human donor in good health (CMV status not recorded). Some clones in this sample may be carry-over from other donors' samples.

Here the CDR3 reads CSVEVQANTEAFF. The CDR3 nucleotides read TGCAGCGTTGAGGTACAGGCGAACACTGAAGCTTTCTTT. This chain uses TRBV29-1 with TRBJ1-1, with D maybe TRBD1 (5 bases). The V and J ends lost 3 bases and 1 base respectively, with 9 bases between them. Germline values: CDR1 SQVTM, CDR2 ANQGSEA. The CDR3 length is 13 residues.

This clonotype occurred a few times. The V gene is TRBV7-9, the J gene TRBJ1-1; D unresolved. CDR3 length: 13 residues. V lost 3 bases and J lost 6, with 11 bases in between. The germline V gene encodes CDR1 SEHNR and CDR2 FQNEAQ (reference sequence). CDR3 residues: CASSFGFWAEAFF. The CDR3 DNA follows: TGTGCCAGCAGCTTTGGGTTTTGGGCTGAAGCTTTCTTT. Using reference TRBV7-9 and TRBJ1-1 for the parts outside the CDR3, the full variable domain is DTGVSQNPRHKITKRGQNVTFRCDPISEHNRLYWYRQTLGQGPEFLTYFQNEAQLEKSRLLSDRFSAERPKGSFSTLEIQRTEQGDSAMYLCASSFGFWAEAFFGQGTRLTVV.

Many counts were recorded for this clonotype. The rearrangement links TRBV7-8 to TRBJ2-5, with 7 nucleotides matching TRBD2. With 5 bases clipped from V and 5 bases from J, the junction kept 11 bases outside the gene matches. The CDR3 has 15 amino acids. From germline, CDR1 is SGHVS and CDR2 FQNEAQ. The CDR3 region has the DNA TGTGCCAGCAGCGTCCGTGGGGGAGCGGGGGAGACCCAGTACTTC. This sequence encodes CASSVRGGAGETQYF.

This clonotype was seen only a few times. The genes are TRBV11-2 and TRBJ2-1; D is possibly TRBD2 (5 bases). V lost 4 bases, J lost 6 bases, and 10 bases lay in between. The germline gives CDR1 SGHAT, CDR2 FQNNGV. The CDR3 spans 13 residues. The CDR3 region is CASSSGLFNEQFF. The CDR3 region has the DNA TGTGCCAGCAGCTCCGGACTGTTCAATGAGCAGTTCTTC.

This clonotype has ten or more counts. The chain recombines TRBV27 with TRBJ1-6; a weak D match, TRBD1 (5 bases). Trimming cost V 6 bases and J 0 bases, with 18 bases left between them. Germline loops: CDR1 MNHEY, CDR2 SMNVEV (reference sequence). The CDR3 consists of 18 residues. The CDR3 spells CASRQDSVRSSYNSPLHF. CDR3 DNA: TGTGCCAGCAGACAGGACTCAGTTCGGAGCTCCTATAATTCACCCCTCCACTTT.

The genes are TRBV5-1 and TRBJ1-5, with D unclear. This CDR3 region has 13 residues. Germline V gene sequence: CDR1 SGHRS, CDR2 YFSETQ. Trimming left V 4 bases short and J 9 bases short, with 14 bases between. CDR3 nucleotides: TGCGCCAGCAGCGACGGACCCAGTCTGCCCCAGCATTTT. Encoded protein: CASSDGPSLPQHF.

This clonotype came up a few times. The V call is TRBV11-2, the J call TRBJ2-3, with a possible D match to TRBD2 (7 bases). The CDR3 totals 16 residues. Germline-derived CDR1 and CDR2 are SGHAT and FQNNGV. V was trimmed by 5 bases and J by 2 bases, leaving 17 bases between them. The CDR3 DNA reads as TGTGCCAGCAGCAAACGCACAGGGACTAACACAGATACGCAGTATTTT. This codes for CASSKRTGTNTDTQYF.

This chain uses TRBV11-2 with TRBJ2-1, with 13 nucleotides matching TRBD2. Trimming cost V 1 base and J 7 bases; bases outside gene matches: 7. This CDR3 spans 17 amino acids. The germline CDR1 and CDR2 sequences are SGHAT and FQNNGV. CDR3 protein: CASSLARLAGGTNEQFF. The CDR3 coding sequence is TGTGCCAGCAGCTTAGCCCGACTAGCGGGGGGCACAAATGAGCAGTTCTTC.

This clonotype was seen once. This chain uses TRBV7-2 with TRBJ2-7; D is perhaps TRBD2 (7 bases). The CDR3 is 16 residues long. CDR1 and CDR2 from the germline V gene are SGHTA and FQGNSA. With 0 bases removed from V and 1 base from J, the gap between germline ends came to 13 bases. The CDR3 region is CASSLAGGGNSYEQYV. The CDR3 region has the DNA TGTGCCAGCAGCTTAGCTGGCGGGGGCAATTCCTACGAGCAGTACGTC.

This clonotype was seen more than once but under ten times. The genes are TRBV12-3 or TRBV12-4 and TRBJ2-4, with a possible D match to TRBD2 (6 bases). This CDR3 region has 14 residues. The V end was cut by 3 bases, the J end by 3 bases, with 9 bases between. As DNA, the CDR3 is TGTGCCAGCAGTTTGCGGGGAGTCAAAAACATTCAGTACTTC. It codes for CASSLRGVKNIQYF.

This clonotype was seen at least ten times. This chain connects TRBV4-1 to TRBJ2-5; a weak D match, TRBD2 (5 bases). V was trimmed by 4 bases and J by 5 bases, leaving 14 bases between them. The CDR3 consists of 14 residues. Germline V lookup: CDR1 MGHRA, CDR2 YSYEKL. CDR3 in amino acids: CASSRTEGWETQYF. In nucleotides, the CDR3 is TGCGCCAGCAGCCGGACCGAGGGATGGGAGACCCAGTACTTC.

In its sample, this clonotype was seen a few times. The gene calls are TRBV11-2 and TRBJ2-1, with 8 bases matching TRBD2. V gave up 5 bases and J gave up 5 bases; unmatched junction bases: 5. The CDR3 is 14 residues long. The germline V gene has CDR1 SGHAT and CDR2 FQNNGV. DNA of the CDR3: TGTGCCAGCAGCCGAGCGGGAGAGGACAATGAGCAGTTCTTC. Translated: CASSRAGEDNEQFF.

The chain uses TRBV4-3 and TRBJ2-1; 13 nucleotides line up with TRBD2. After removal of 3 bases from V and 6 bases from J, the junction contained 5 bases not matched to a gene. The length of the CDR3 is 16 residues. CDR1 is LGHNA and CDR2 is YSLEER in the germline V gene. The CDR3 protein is CASSQAGLAGVNEQFF. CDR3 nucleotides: TGCGCCAGCAGCCAGGCCGGACTAGCGGGAGTCAATGAGCAGTTCTTC.

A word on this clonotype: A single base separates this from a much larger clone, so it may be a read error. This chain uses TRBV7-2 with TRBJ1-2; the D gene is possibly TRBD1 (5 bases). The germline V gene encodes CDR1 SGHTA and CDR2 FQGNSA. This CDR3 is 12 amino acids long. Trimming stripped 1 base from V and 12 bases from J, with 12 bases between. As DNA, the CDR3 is TGTGCCAGCAGCTTAGGCCCCTGGGGCGACACCTTC. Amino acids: CASSLGPWGDTF.

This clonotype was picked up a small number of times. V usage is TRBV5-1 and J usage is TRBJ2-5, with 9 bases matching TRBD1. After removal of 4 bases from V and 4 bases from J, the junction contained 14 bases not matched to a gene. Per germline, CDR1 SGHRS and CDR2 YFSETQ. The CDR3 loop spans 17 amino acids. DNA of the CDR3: TGCGCCAGCAGCGTCGGACAGGGGCTCTCGAAAGCAGAGACCCAGTACTTC. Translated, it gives CASSVGQGLSKAETQYF.

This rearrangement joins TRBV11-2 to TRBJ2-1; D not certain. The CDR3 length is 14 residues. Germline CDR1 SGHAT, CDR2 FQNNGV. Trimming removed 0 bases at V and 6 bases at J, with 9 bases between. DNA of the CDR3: TGTGCCAGCAGCTTAGATTCTAGGGTCAATGAGCAGTTCTTC. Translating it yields CASSLDSRVNEQFF.

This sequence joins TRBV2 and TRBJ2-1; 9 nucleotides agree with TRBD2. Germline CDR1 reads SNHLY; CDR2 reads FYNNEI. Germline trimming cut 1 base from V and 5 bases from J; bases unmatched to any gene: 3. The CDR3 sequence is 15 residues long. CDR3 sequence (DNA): TGTGCCAGCAGTGAAGATGGCGGGAGGGACAATGAGCAGTTCTTC. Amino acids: CASSEDGGRDNEQFF.

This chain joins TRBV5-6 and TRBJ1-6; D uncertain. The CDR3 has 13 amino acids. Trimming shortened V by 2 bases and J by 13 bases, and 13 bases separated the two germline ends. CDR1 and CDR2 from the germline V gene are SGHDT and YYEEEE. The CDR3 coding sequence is TGTGCCAGCAGCTTCTCCGGTTCTGGGCCCCTCCACTTT. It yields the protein CASSFSGSGPLHF. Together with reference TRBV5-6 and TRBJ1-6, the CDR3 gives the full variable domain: DAGVTQSPTHLIKTRGQQVTLRCSPKSGHDTVSWYQQALGQGPQFIFQYYEEEERQRGNFPDRFSGHQFPNYSSELNVNALLLGDSALYLCASSFSGSGPLHFGNGTRLTVT.

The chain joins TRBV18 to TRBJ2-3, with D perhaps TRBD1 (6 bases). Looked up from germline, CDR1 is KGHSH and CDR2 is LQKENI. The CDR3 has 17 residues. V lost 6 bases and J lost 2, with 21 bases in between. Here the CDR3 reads CASSRIRKDSYTDTQYF. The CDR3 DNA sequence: TGTGCCAGCTCCCGCATACGAAAGGACAGCTACACAGATACGCAGTATTTT.

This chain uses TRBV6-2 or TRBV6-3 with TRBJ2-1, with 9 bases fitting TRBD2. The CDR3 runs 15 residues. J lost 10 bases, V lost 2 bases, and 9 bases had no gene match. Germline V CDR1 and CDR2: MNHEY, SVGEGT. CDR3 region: CASSYVSGSDREQFF. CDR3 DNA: TGTGCCAGCAGTTACGTTAGCGGGAGCGATCGCGAGCAGTTCTTC.

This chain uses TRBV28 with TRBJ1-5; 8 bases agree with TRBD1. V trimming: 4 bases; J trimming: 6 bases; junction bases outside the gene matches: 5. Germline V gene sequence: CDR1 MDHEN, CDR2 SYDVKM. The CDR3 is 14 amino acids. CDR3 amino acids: CASSSGQGSQPQHF. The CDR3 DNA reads TGTGCCAGCAGTTCTGGACAGGGATCTCAGCCCCAGCATTTT.

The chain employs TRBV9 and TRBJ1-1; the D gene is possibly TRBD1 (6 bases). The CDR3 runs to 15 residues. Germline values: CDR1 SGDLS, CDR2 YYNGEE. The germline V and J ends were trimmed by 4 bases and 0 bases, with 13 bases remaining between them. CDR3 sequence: CASSPKDSMNTEAFF. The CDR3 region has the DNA TGTGCCAGCAGCCCCAAGGACAGCATGAACACTGAAGCTTTCTTT.

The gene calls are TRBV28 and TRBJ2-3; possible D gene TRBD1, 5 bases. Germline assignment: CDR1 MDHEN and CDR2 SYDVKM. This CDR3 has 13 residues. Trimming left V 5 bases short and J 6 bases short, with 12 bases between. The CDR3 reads CASSPGFGDTQYF. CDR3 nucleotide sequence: TGTGCCAGCAGTCCAGGGTTTGGGGATACGCAGTATTTT.

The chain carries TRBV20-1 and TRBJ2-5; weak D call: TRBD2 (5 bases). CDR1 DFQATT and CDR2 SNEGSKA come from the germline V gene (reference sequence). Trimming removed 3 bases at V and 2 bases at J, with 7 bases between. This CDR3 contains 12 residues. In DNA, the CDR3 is TGCAGTGCTAGGAGGGCTCAAGAGACCCAGTACTTC. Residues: CSARRAQETQYF.

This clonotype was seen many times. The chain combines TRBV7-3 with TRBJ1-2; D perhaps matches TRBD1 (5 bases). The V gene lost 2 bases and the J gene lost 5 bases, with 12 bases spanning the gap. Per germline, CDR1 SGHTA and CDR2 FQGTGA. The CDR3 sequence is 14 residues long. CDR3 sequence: CASSLVVGGYGYTF. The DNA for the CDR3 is TGTGCCAGCAGCTTAGTTGTCGGGGGGTATGGCTACACCTTC.

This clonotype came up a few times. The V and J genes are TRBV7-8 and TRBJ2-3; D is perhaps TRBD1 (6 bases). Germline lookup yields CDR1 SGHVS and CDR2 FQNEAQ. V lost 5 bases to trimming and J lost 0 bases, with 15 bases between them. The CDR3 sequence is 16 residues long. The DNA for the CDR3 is TGTGCCAGCAGCCCGAATCAGGGGTGGAGCACAGATACGCAGTATTTT. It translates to CASSPNQGWSTDTQYF.

The CDR3 is CASSKTPIAANTGELFF. The CDR3 DNA reads as TGTGCCAGCAGCAAGACACCAATAGCGGCGAACACCGGGGAGCTGTTTTTT. The chain links TRBV7-8 to TRBJ2-2; D perhaps matches TRBD2 (6 bases). Looked up from germline, CDR1 is SGHVS and CDR2 is FQNEAQ. V was clipped by 5 bases and J by 0 bases, with 16 bases between them. The CDR3 contains 17 residues.

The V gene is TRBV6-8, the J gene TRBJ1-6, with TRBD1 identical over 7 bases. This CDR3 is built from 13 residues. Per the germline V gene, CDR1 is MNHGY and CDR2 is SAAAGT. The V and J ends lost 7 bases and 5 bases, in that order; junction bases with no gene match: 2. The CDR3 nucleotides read TGTGCCAGCACCGGGACAGATAATTCACCCCTCCACTTT. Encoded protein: CASTGTDNSPLHF.

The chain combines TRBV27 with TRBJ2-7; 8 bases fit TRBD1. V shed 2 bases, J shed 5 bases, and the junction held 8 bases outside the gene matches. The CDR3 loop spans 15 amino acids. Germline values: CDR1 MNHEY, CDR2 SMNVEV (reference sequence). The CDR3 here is CASSLMVDRVDEQYF. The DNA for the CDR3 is TGTGCCAGCAGTTTAATGGTGGACAGGGTAGACGAGCAGTACTTC.